This T cell receptor beta chain was profiled in a study of cytotoxic CD8 clonotypes in ibrutinib-treated CLL. The germline V and J ends were trimmed by 4 bases and 6 bases, with 6 bases remaining between them. The CDR3 consists of 12 residues. CDR1 is MNHNS and CDR2 is SASEGT in the germline V gene. Measured with immunoSEQ multiplex PCR; TCRdb has only the in-frame clones, and not every one. This table holds 65,000 to 85,000 clones, around four fifths found once. The rearrangement uses TRBV6-1 and TRBJ2-2; D is unresolved. The receptor comes from a human donor with chronic lymphocytic leukemia. The sample consisted of PBMCs, taken after 24 months of ibrutinib treatment. DNA of the CDR3: TGTGCCAGCAGTGGGGATCCCGGGGAGCTGTTTTTT. This sequence encodes CASSGDPGELFF.